This T cell receptor beta chain was identified in a study of CD8+ T cells in alopecia areata. Background on the study: Each of the treated patients was given oral tofacitinib, 5 to 10 mg twice daily, for moderate-to-severe alopecia areata.

RNA was isolated and reverse transcribed to cDNA, the sequencing template. Profiled with immunoSEQ multiplex PCR; TCRdb holds only in-frame clones, not every one. The sample consists of about 180,000 clones, more than 60% of them appearing once. PBMCs, the starting material, were the source of sorted CD4+ and CD8+ T cells. The sample in question was CD4+ T cells sorted from blood, obtained at week 0. This TCR derives from a human donor with alopecia areata.

The CDR3: CASSRQGDLYEQYF. In DNA form, the CDR3 reads TGTGCCAGCAGTCGACAGGGGGATCTCTACGAGCAGTACTTC. The V and J genes are TRBV7-9 and TRBJ2-7; TRBD1 agrees at 9 bases. The J segment lost 3 bases and the V segment lost 6 bases, leaving 6 bases of the junction unmatched. The CDR3 runs to 14 residues. In germline, CDR1 is SEHNR, CDR2 FQNEAQ (reference sequence).